This TCR beta chain was recorded in a study of T cells in Graves' hyperthyroidism and ophthalmopathy. Trimming shortened V by 10 bases and J by 5 bases, and 8 bases separated the two germline ends. The germline CDR1 and CDR2 sequences are MDHEN and SYDVKM. There are 11 residues in the CDR3. PBMCs were obtained from 9 to 10 ml fresh peripheral blood. Amplified TCR beta CDR3 regions came from RNA transcripts. The HTBI primer set was used in a first-round RT-PCR of the TCR CDR3. TCRdb ran MiXCR on the multiplex PCR reads and lists one entry per CDR3 protein. The table lists hundreds of thousands of distinct CDR3 sequences, roughly 16% of them singletons.

Input material: blood. The receptor's source is a woman in her twenties or thirties with Graves' hyperthyroidism. The V gene is TRBV28, the J gene TRBJ2-2; D unresolved. The CDR3 protein is CAIRRTGELFF. The CDR3, as DNA: TGTGCCATCAGACGGACCGGGGAGCTGTTTTTT.